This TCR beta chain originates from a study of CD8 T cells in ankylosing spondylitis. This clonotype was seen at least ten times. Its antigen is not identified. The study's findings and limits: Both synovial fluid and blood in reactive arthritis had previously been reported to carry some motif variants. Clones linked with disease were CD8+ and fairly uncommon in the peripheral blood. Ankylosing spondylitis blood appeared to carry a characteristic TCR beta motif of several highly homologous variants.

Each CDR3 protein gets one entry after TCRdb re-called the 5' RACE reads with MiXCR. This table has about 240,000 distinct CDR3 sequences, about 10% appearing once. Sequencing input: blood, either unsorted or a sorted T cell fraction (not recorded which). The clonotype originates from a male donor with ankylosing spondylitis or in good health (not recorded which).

CDR3 sequence reads: CASSPGLGLYNEQFF. CDR3 coding DNA: TGCGCCAGCAGCCCAGGACTGGGGCTCTACAATGAGCAGTTCTTC. The chain joins TRBV5-1 to TRBJ2-1; D could derive from TRBD1 or TRBD2 (5 bases each). This CDR3 has 15 residues. V was trimmed by 4 bases and J by 3 bases, leaving 14 bases between them. Germline values: CDR1 SGHRS, CDR2 YFSETQ.